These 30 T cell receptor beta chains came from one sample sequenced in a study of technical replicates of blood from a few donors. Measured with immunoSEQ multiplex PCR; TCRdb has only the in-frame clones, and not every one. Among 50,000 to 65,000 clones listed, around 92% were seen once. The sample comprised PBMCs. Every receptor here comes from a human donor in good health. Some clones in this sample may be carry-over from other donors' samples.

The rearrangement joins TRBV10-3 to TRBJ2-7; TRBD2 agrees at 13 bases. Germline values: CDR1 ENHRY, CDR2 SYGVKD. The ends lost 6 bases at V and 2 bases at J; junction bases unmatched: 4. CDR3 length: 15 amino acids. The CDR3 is CAISAGLAGTYEQYF. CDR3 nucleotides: TGTGCCATCAGCGCGGGACTAGCGGGGACCTACGAGCAGTACTTC.

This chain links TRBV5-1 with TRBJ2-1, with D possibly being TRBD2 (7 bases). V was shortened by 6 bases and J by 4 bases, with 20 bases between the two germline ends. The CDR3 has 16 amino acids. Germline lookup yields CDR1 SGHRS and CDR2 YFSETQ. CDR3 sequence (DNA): TGCGCCAGCACGGTGAGGGGGGGAATAGGGTACAATGAGCAGTTCTTC. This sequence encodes CASTVRGGIGYNEQFF.

CDR3 region: CASSQGLAGREQYF. CDR3 DNA sequence: TGTGCCAGCAGCCAAGGGCTAGCGGGGAGAGAGCAGTACTTC. The chain is built from TRBV4-2 and TRBJ2-7; 9 nucleotides match TRBD2. Trimming at V came to 1 base and at J to 7 bases, leaving 5 bases not matched to a gene. The CDR3 is 14 amino acids. Germline V gene lookup returns CDR1 LGHNA and CDR2 YNFKEQ.

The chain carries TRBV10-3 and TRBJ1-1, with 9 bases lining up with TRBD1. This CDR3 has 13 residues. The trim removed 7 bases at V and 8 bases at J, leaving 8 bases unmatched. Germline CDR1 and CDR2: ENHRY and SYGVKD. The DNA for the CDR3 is TGTGCCATCACCAAGAGTGGGACAGGGGAAGCTTTCTTT. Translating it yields CAITKSGTGEAFF.

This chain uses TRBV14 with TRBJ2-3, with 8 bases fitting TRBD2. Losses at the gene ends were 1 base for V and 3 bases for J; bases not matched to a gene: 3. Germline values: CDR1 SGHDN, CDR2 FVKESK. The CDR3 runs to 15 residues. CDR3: CASSQVGGGTDTQYF. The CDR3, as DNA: TGTGCCAGCAGCCAAGTGGGCGGGGGGACAGATACGCAGTATTTT.

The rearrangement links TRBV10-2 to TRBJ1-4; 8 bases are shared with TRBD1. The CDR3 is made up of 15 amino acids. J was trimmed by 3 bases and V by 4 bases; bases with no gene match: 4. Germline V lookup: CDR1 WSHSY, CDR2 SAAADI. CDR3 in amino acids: CASSGPGQANEKLFF. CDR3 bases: TGCGCCAGCAGTGGACCGGGACAGGCTAATGAAAAACTGTTTTTT.

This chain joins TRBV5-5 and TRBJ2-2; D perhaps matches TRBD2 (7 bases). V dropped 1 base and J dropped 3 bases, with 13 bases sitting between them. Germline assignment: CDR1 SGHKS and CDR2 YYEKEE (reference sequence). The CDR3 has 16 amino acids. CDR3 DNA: TGTGCCAGCAGCTTGTGGGGGGGGGCCGACACCGGGGAGCTGTTTTTT. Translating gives CASSLWGGADTGELFF.

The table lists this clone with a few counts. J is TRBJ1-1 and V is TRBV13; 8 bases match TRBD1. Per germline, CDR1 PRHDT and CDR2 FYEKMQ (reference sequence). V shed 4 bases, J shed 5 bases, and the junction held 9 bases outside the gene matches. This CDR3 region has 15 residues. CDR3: CASSSTDRVGTEAFF. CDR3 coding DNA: TGTGCCAGCAGCTCGACGGACAGGGTGGGGACTGAAGCTTTCTTT.

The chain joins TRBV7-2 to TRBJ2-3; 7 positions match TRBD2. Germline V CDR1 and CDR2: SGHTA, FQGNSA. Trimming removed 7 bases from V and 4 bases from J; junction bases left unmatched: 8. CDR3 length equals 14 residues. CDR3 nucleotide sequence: TGTGCCAGCAATCCCGGACTAGTCGCAGATACGCAGTATTTT. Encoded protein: CASNPGLVADTQYF. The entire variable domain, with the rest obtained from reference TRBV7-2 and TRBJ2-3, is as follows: GAGVSQSPSNKVTEKGKDVELRCDPISGHTALYWYRQSLGQGLEFLIYFQGNSAPDKSGLPSDRFSAERTGGSVSTLTIQRTQQEDSAVYLCASNPGLVADTQYFGPGTRLTVL.

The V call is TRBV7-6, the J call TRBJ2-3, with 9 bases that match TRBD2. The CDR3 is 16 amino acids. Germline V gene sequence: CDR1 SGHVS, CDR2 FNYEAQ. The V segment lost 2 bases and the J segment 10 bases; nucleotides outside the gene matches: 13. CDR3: CASSLLNAGGGAAQYF. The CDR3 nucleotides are TGTGCCAGCAGCTTACTCAACGCGGGCGGGGGGGCCGCGCAGTATTTT.

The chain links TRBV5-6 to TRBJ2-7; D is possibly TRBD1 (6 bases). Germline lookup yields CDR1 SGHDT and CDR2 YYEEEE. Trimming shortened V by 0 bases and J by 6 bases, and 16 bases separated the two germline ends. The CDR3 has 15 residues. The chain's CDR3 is CASSLVAGLGGEQYF. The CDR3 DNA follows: TGTGCCAGCAGCTTGGTTGCTGGGCTAGGGGGCGAGCAGTACTTC.

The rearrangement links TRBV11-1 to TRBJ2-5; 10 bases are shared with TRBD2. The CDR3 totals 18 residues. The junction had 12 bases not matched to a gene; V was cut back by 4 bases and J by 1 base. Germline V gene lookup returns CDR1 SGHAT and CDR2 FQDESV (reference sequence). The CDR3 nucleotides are TGTGCCAGCAGCTGGGGAACCAGACTAGCGGGTTCCCAAGAGACCCAGTACTTC. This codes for CASSWGTRLAGSQETQYF.

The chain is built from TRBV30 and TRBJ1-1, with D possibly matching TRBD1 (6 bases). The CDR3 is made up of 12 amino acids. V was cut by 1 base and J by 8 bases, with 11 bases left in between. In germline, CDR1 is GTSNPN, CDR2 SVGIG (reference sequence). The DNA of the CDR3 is TGTGCCTGGAGTGGGGGGACATGGGAAGCTTTCTTT. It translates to CAWSGGTWEAFF.

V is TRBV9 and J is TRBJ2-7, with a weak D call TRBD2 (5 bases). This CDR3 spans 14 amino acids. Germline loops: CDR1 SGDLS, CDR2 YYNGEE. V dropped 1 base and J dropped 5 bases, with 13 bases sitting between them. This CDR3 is CASSVNAGPNEQYF. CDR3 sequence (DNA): TGTGCCAGCAGCGTAAACGCGGGCCCCAACGAGCAGTACTTC.

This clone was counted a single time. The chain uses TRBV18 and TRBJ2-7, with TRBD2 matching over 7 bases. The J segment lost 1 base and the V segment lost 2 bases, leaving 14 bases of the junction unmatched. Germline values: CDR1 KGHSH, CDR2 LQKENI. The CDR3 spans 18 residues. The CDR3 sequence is CASSPSTDRGGDSYEQYF. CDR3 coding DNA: TGTGCCAGCTCACCAAGTACTGATAGGGGAGGGGATTCCTACGAGCAGTACTTC. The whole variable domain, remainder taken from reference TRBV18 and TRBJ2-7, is NAGVMQNPRHLVRRRGQEARLRCSPMKGHSHVYWYRQLPEEGLKFMVYLQKENIIDESGMPKERFSAEFPKEGPSILRIQQVVRGDSAAYFCASSPSTDRGGDSYEQYFGPGTRLTVT.

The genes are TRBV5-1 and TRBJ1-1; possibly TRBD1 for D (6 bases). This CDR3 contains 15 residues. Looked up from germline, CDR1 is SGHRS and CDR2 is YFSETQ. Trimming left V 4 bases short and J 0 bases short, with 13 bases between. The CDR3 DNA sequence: TGCGCCAGCAGCCACTCTACAGGGATGAACACTGAAGCTTTCTTT. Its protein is CASSHSTGMNTEAFF.

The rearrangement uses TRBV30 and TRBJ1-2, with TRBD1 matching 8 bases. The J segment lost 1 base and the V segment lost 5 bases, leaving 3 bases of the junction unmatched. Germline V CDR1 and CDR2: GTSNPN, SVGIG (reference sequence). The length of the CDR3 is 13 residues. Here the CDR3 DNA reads TGTGCCTGGGGAGGACAGGGTAACTATGGCTACACCTTC. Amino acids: CAWGGQGNYGYTF.

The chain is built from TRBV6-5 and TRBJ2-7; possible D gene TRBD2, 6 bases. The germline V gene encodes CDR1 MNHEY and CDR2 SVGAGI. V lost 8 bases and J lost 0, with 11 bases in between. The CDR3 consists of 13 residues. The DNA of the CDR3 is TGTGCCAGCCGGGACTTTGGCTCCTACGAGCAGTACTTC. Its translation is CASRDFGSYEQYF.

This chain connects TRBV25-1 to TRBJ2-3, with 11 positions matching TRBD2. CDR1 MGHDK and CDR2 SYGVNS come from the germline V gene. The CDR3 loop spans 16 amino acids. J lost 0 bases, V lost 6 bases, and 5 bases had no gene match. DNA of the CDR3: TGTGCCAGCAGCCCGGGACTAGCGGCTAGCACAGATACGCAGTATTTT. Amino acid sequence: CASSPGLAASTDTQYF. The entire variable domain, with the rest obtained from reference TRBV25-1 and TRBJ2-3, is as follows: EADIYQTPRYLVIGTGKKITLECSQTMGHDKMYWYQQDPGMELHLIHYSYGVNSTEKGDLSSESTVSRIRTEHFPLTLESARPSHTSQYLCASSPGLAASTDTQYFGPGTRLTVL.

The CDR3, as DNA: TGTGCCAGCAGCCTACGGGGAGGGCCCGAGCAGTACTTC. Its translation: CASSLRGGPEQYF. This chain uses TRBV7-2 with TRBJ2-7; 7 positions agree with TRBD2. Germline lookup yields CDR1 SGHTA and CDR2 FQGNSA. The CDR3 has 13 residues. The V segment lost 5 bases and the J segment 6 bases; nucleotides outside the gene matches: 7. The whole variable domain, remainder taken from reference TRBV7-2 and TRBJ2-7, is GAGVSQSPSNKVTEKGKDVELRCDPISGHTALYWYRQSLGQGLEFLIYFQGNSAPDKSGLPSDRFSAERTGGSVSTLTIQRTQQEDSAVYLCASSLRGGPEQYFGPGTRLTVT.

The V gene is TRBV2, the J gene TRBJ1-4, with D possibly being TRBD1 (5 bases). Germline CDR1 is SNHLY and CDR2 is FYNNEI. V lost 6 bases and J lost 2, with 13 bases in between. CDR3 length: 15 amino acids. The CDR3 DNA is TGTGCCAGCAGAGGAAGTGGGGCCACTAATGAAAAACTGTTTTTT. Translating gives CASRGSGATNEKLFF.

This CDR3 reads CASSPSGQGAIELFF. The CDR3 DNA reads TGTGCCAGCTCCCCCTCGGGACAGGGGGCAATCGAACTGTTTTTT. The rearrangement links TRBV18 to TRBJ1-4; TRBD1 matches at 12 bases. Germline assignment: CDR1 KGHSH and CDR2 LQKENI. J gave up 12 bases and V 6 bases, and 11 bases lay outside the gene matches. There are 15 residues in the CDR3.

CDR3 in DNA: TGTGCCAGCAGCCCGCGGACTAGCGGTGCCTACGAGCAGTACTTC. It encodes CASSPRTSGAYEQYF. The chain carries TRBV6-5 and TRBJ2-7, with 10 bases aligning to TRBD2. The J segment lost 2 bases and the V segment lost 6 bases, leaving 7 bases of the junction unmatched. CDR1 MNHEY and CDR2 SVGAGI come from the germline V gene. The CDR3 spans 15 residues.

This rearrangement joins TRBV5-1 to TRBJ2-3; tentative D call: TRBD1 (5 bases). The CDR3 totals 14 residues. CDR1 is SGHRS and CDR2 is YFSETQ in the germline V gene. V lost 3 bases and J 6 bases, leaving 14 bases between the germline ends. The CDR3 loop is CASSSQVRADTQYF. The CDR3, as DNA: TGCGCCAGCAGCTCACAAGTCAGGGCCGATACGCAGTATTTT.

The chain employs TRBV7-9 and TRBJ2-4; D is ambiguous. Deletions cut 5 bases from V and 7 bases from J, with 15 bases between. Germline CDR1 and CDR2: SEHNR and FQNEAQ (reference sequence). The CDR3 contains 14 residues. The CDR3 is CASSPSLTQNIQYF. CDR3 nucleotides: TGTGCCAGCAGCCCCAGTCTCACCCAGAACATTCAGTACTTC.

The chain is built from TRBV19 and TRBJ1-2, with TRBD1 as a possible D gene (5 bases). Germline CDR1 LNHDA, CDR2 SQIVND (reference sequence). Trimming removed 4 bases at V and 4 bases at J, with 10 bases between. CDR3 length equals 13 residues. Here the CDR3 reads CASSTRQLYGYTF. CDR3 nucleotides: TGTGCCAGTAGTACCCGACAGCTCTATGGCTACACCTTC.

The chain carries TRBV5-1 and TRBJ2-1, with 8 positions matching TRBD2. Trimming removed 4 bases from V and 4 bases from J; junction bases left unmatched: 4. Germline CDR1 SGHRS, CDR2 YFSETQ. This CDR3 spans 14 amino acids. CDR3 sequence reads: CASSPGGGYNEQFF. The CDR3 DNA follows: TGCGCCAGCAGCCCCGGGGGGGGGTACAATGAGCAGTTCTTC. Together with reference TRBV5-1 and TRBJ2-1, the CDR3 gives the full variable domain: KAGVTQTPRYLIKTRGQQVTLSCSPISGHRSVSWYQQTPGQGLQFLFEYFSETQRNKGNFPGRFSGRQFSNSRSEMNVSTLELGDSALYLCASSPGGGYNEQFFGPGTRLTVL.

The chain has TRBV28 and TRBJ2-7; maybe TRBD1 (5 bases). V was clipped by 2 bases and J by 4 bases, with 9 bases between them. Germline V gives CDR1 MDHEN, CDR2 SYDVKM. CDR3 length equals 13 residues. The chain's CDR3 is CASSLRTGYEQYF. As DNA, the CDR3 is TGTGCCAGCAGTTTAAGAACAGGATACGAGCAGTACTTC.

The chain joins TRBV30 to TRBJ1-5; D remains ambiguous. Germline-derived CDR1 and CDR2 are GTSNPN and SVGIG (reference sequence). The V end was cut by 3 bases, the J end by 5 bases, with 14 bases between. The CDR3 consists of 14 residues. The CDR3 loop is CAWSDTFFDQPQHF. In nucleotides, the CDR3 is TGTGCCTGGAGCGACACTTTCTTCGATCAGCCCCAGCATTTT.

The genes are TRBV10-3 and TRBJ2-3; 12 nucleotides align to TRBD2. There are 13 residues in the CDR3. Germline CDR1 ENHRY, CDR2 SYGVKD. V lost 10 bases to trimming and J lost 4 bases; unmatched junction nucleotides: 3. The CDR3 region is CATSSGGADTQYF. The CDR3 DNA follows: TGTGCCACTTCTAGCGGGGGGGCAGATACGCAGTATTTT.